This TCR beta chain was recorded in a study of blood T cell repertoires in COVID-19. Background on the study: There were acute and convalescent COVID-19 samples, and they came from the United States, Italy and Spain.

This clone turned up a few times. The repertoire was sequenced with immunoSEQ multiplex PCR; TCRdb's copy has only in-frame clones and lacks some. This table holds approximately 50,000 clones, around 85% found once. V gave up 4 bases and J gave up 5 bases, with 7 bases separating them. The CDR3 runs to 11 residues. Germline CDR1 and CDR2: SGHDT and YYEEEE. The TCR comes from a human donor in a cohort sampled during active COVID-19. The rearrangement uses TRBV5-6 and TRBJ2-7, with D perhaps matching TRBD2 (5 bases). What was sequenced was peripheral blood. CDR3: CASSLRDEQYF. The CDR3 region has the DNA TGTGCCAGCAGCCTGCGGGACGAGCAGTACTTC.